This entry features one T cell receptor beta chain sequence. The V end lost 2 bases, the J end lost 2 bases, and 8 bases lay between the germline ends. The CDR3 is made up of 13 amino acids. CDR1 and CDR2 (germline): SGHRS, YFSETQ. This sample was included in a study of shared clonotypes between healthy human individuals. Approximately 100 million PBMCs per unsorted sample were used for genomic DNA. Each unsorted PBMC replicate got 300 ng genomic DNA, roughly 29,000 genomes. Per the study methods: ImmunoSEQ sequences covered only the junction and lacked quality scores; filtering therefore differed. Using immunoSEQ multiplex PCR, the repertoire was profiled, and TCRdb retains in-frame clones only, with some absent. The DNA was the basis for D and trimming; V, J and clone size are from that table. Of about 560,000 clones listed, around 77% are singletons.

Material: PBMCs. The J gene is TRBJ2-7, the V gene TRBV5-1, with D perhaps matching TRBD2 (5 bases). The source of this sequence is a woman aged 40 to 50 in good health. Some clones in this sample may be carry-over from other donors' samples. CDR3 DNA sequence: TGCGCCAGCAGCTTTACTAGGACCTACGAGCAGTACTTC. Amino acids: CASSFTRTYEQYF.